This T cell receptor beta chain emerged from a study of molecular identifiers for immune sequencing clone quantification. Findings of the study overall: Under 1% of molecules in naive cells, but over 99% of effector molecules, belonged to clones above 20 RNA copies.

In the case of this clonotype: Its specificity is unknown.

Trimming took off 5 bases at V and 0 bases at J, with 17 bases between the two ends. Germline V gene data show CDR1 as SGHVS and CDR2 as FNYEAQ. The CDR3 covers 16 residues. The authors sorted naive CD8 T cells as CD8+CD4-CCR7+CD45RA+. Previously described methods and listed TCR primers produced bulk TCR libraries. A single record per CDR3 protein comes from TCRdb applying MiXCR to the PCR reads. Seen here are under 600,000 distinct CDR3 sequences, over 20% observed once, and the top ten hold 0.84%. The sample comprised naive CD8+ T cells from blood, with Jurkat cell RNA spiked in. Noted subset: FACS-sorted CD8+CD4-CCR7+CD45RA+ naive T cells. V gene TRBV7-6 combines with J gene TRBJ2-7; possibly TRBD1 for D (6 bases). The sequence derives from a human donor in good health. Some libraries in this study had Jurkat cell RNA spiked in. The CDR3 bases are TGTGCCAGCAGCCTCGGACAGCCCCTTGGCTCCTACGAGCAGTACTTC. Protein: CASSLGQPLGSYEQYF.